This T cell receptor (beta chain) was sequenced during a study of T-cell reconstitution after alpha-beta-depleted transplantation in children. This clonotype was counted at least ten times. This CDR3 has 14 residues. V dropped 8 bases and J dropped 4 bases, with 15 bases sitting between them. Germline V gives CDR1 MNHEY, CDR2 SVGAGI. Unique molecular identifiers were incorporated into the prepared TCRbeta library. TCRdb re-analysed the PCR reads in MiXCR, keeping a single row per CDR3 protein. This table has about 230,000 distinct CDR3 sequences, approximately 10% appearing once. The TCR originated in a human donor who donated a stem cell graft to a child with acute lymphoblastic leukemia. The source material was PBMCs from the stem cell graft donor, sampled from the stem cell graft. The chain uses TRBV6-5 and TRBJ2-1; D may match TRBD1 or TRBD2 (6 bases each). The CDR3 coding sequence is TGTGCCAGCGAATCGGGGGCCCAGTACAATGAGCAGTTCTTC. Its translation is CASESGAQYNEQFF.